Sequencing of this TCR beta chain was carried out in a study of blood T cell repertoires in COVID-19. Study in general: Sample material is recorded as cDNA or gDNA derived from T cells, B-cell-depleted T cells, or PBMCs.

This clone appeared a few times. As processed by the authors: The authors estimated nucleated cell counts from reference gene primer amplification. Some clones are missing from TCRdb's copy, which holds only in-frame ones; the method was immunoSEQ multiplex PCR. V and J calls and clone size are those listed in that table; D and trimming were worked out from the DNA. The sample includes about 300,000 clones, under 90% of them seen just once. The clonotype was recovered from a man aged 60 to 75 who had recovered from COVID-19. The sample consisted of PBMCs or T cells enriched from blood (not recorded which).

CDR3 in amino acids: CASSLGGVSGNTIYF. The DNA of the CDR3 is TGTGCCAGCAGTTTAGGAGGGGTCTCTGGAAACACCATATATTTT. V gene TRBV28 combines with J gene TRBJ1-3; D possibly corresponds to TRBD1 (5 bases). Germline CDR1 and CDR2: MDHEN and SYDVKM. The CDR3 is 15 amino acids. The V gene lost 2 bases and the J gene lost 0 bases, with 8 bases spanning the gap.